These 16 T cell receptor beta chains originate from one sample sequenced in a study of blood T cell repertoires in COVID-19. Clones were read by immunoSEQ multiplex PCR, and TCRdb kept only the in-frame ones, dropping some. The data contain over 130,000 clones, 70% to 90% of them singletons. Sequenced: PBMCs or T cells enriched from blood (not recorded which). Receptors were obtained from a woman aged 45-59 years with acute COVID-19.

The V and J genes are TRBV6-5 and TRBJ2-2; a possible D gene is TRBD1 (8 bases). The germline V gene encodes CDR1 MNHEY and CDR2 SVGAGI. Trimming took off 1 base at V and 5 bases at J, with 14 bases between the two ends. The CDR3 runs 16 residues. CDR3: CASSYFGQGGTGELFF. The CDR3 bases are TGTGCCAGCAGTTACTTTGGACAGGGAGGGACCGGGGAGCTGTTTTTT.

The chain has TRBV10-3 and TRBJ2-7, with 13 nucleotides matching TRBD2. V shed 11 bases and J 6 bases; nucleotides not matched to a gene: 13. The CDR3 contains 15 residues. The germline V gene encodes CDR1 ENHRY and CDR2 SYGVKD. CDR3 bases: TGTGCCGCCCAGGGGACTAGCGGGATGTGGTCCGAGCAGTACTTC. Translated: CAAQGTSGMWSEQYF.

The rearrangement uses TRBV3-1 (or the pseudogene TRBV3-2) and TRBJ1-3; D is unresolved. The CDR3 extends over 12 amino acids. The V and J ends lost 7 bases and 1 base respectively, with 5 bases between them. In germline, CDR1 is LGHDT, CDR2 YNNKEL (reference sequence). Written as DNA, the CDR3 is TGTGCCAGCACTCTATCTGGAAACACCATATATTTT. This sequence encodes CASTLSGNTIYF.

The V call is TRBV13, the J call TRBJ2-3, with D perhaps TRBD1 (6 bases). Germline loops: CDR1 PRHDT, CDR2 FYEKMQ (reference sequence). V lost 5 bases to trimming and J lost 2 bases, with 11 bases between them. The CDR3 runs 14 residues. The CDR3 bases are TGTGCCAGCAGCCTGACAGGTAACACAGATACGCAGTATTTT. It yields the protein CASSLTGNTDTQYF.

The chain recombines TRBV6-2 or TRBV6-3 with TRBJ2-7; D gene unclear. CDR1 MNHEY and CDR2 SVGEGT come from the germline V gene. V lost 4 bases, J lost 1 base, and 11 bases lay in between. The CDR3 length is 14 residues. CDR3 region: CASSSILESYEQYF. The CDR3, as DNA: TGTGCCAGCAGTTCCATACTGGAGTCCTACGAGCAGTACTTC.

This clone has a single count. The chain employs TRBV4-1 and TRBJ2-3, with 8 bases lining up with TRBD2. With V trimmed by 1 base and J by 0 bases, 9 bases remained unmatched. CDR1 is MGHRA and CDR2 is YSYEKL in the germline V gene. CDR3 size: 18 residues. The CDR3 region has the DNA TGCGCCAGCAGCCAAGGTTGGCTAGCGGGTCCTAGCACAGATACGCAGTATTTT. The encoded protein is CASSQGWLAGPSTDTQYF.

The chain recombines TRBV2 with TRBJ2-7; 10 bases line up with TRBD1. Germline V gene sequence: CDR1 SNHLY, CDR2 FYNNEI. The CDR3 is made up of 15 amino acids. J gave up 5 bases and V 9 bases, and 13 bases lay outside the gene matches. The CDR3 spells CASKYPGTGDNEQYF. DNA for the CDR3: TGTGCCAGTAAATATCCCGGGACAGGGGACAACGAGCAGTACTTC.

The rearrangement uses TRBV5-8 and TRBJ2-1; D might be TRBD2 (6 bases). Per germline, CDR1 SGHTS and CDR2 YDEGEE. V was cut by 6 bases and J by 10 bases, with 26 bases left in between. This CDR3 is 16 amino acids long. In nucleotides, the CDR3 is TGTGCCAGCAATCCGGCGGGGCCCGGAGGGCCCCTCGAGCAGTTCTTC. Amino acids: CASNPAGPGGPLEQFF.

The CDR3 region is CASSANRQSYNEQFF. The CDR3 DNA reads TGTGCCAGCAGCGCGAACAGGCAATCCTACAATGAGCAGTTCTTC. The chain uses TRBV7-9 and TRBJ2-1; a weak D match, TRBD1 (5 bases). Germline V gene lookup returns CDR1 SEHNR and CDR2 FQNEAQ (reference sequence). V was pared by 5 bases and J by 1 base, with 12 bases between. This CDR3 is built from 15 residues.

V usage is TRBV15 and J usage is TRBJ2-1; D remains ambiguous. In germline, CDR1 is LNHNV, CDR2 YYDKDF (reference sequence). This CDR3 contains 14 residues. V gave up 0 bases and J gave up 5 bases, with 8 bases separating them. The CDR3 loop is CATSRDYGNNEQFF. Here the CDR3 DNA reads TGTGCCACCAGCAGAGATTATGGCAACAATGAGCAGTTCTTC.

The chain has TRBV5-6 and TRBJ2-2, with 7 nucleotides matching TRBD2. Germline V gene sequence: CDR1 SGHDT, CDR2 YYEEEE. Trimming removed 4 bases from V and 1 base from J; junction bases left unmatched: 1. The CDR3 is 14 amino acids. CDR3 sequence: CASSRTRNTGELFF. Here the CDR3 DNA reads TGTGCCAGCAGCCGGACTAGGAACACCGGGGAGCTGTTTTTT.

The chain uses TRBV11-1 and TRBJ2-1; D is possibly TRBD2 (5 bases). The CDR3 covers 14 residues. Germline V gene lookup returns CDR1 SGHAT and CDR2 FQDESV (reference sequence). Trimming shortened V by 5 bases and J by 4 bases, and 12 bases separated the two germline ends. CDR3: CASSPSGSYNEQFF. DNA for the CDR3: TGTGCCAGCAGCCCGAGCGGATCTTACAATGAGCAGTTCTTC.

The V call is TRBV7-9, the J call TRBJ1-1; a possible D gene is TRBD1 (5 bases). The CDR3 covers 14 residues. Germline CDR1 SEHNR, CDR2 FQNEAQ (reference sequence). V was shortened by 3 bases and J by 4 bases, with 12 bases between the two germline ends. The CDR3 loop reads CASSLEGGGTEAFF. CDR3 nucleotide sequence: TGTGCCAGCAGCTTGGAAGGCGGGGGCACTGAAGCTTTCTTT.

This chain connects TRBV7-8 to TRBJ1-2; D possibly corresponds to TRBD1 (6 bases). The CDR3 runs 14 residues. The germline CDR1 and CDR2 sequences are SGHVS and FQNEAQ. V lost 7 bases, J lost 4 bases, and 16 bases lay in between. The CDR3 loop reads CASTQNDRTYGYTF. The CDR3 nucleotides are TGTGCCAGCACCCAGAACGACAGGACCTATGGCTACACCTTC. Complete variable domain (other parts from reference TRBV7-8 and TRBJ1-2): GAGVSQSPRYKVAKRGQDVALRCDPISGHVSLFWYQQALGQGPEFLTYFQNEAQLDKSGLPSDRFFAERPEGSVSTLKIQRTQQEDSAVYLCASTQNDRTYGYTFGSGTRLTVV.

This chain links TRBV5-4 with TRBJ2-3, with D possibly being TRBD2 (6 bases). Trimming removed 5 bases at V and 0 bases at J, with 10 bases between. CDR1 and CDR2 (germline): SGHNT, YYREEE (reference sequence). The CDR3 consists of 14 residues. As DNA, the CDR3 is TGTGCCAGCAGTCGTAGCGGAAGCACAGATACGCAGTATTTT. It encodes CASSRSGSTDTQYF.

CDR3 sequence reads: CATSDALAGTQSQQFF. The CDR3 region has the DNA TGTGCCACCAGTGATGCACTAGCGGGGACTCAATCACAGCAGTTCTTC. The V and J genes are TRBV24-1 and TRBJ2-1, with TRBD2 matching over 10 bases. Per the germline V gene, CDR1 is KGHDR and CDR2 is SFDVKD. The length of the CDR3 is 16 residues. V gave up 3 bases and J gave up 11 bases; unmatched junction bases: 12.